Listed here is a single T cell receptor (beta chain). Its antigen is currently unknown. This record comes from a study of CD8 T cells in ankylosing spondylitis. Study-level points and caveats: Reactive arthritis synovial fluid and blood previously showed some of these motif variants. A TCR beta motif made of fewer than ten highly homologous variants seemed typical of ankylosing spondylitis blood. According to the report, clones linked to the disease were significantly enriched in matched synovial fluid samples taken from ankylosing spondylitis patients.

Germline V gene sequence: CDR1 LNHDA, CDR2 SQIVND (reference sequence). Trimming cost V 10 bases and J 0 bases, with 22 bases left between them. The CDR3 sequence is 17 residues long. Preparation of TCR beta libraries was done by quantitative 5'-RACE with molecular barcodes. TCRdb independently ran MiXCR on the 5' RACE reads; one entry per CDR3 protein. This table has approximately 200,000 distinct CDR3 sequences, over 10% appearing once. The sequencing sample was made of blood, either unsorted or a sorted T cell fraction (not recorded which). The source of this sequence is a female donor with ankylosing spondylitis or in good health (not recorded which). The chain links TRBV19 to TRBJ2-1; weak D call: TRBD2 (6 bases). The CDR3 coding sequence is TGTGCCACCACTACCAAGCCGCCCGGGAGCTCCTACAATGAGCAGTTCTTC. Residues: CATTTKPPGSSYNEQFF.